Presented here are 18 T cell receptor beta chains from one specimen sequenced in a study of long-term antiretroviral therapy in people with HIV. The authors ran the immunoSEQ assay, v3.0, at survey level. The data were produced by immunoSEQ multiplex PCR, yet TCRdb's version contains in-frame clones alone and is incomplete. The repertoire holds about 27,000 clones, with more than 80% as singletons. The sample was unsorted PBMCs, taken 3 years after starting antiretroviral therapy. The receptors shown here come from a man aged 40-49 years with HIV.

The gene calls are TRBV10-3 and TRBJ2-7, with a possible D match to TRBD1 (5 bases). This CDR3 region has 15 residues. Trimming took off 0 bases at V and 2 bases at J, with 11 bases between the two ends. Germline V gene lookup returns CDR1 ENHRY and CDR2 SYGVKD. The CDR3 protein is CAISESVTETYEQYF. The CDR3 DNA follows: TGTGCCATCAGTGAGTCCGTGACAGAGACCTACGAGCAGTACTTC.

The rearrangement links TRBV20-1 to TRBJ1-5; possible D gene TRBD1, 6 bases. The CDR3 length is 11 residues. In germline, CDR1 is DFQATT, CDR2 SNEGSKA (reference sequence). CDR3 sequence reads: CSGGGNQPQHF. CDR3 nucleotides: TGCAGCGGGGGCGGCAATCAGCCCCAGCATTTT.

This clone has a single count. This chain links TRBV29-1 with TRBJ2-3; 7 bases line up with TRBD2. Germline V lookup: CDR1 SQVTM, CDR2 ANQGSEA. This CDR3 has 13 amino acids. V gave up 3 bases and J gave up 3 bases; unmatched junction bases: 3. CDR3 DNA: TGCAGCGTTGACCCGGGGGGTACAGATACGCAGTATTTT. It is translated as CSVDPGGTDTQYF.

As DNA, the CDR3 is TGTGCCAGCAGCAAGGGGACAGGGGCCTACAATGAGCAGTTCTTC. Protein product: CASSKGTGAYNEQFF. This rearrangement joins TRBV11-3 to TRBJ2-1; 10 nucleotides align to TRBD1. CDR1 and CDR2 from the germline V gene are SGHNT and YENEEA. Trimming cost V 5 bases and J 2 bases; bases outside gene matches: 3. The CDR3 has 15 residues.

The chain couples TRBV5-1 to TRBJ2-7; tentatively, D is TRBD2 (6 bases). The germline V and J ends were trimmed by 0 bases and 2 bases, with 15 bases remaining between them. From germline, CDR1 is SGHRS and CDR2 YFSETQ. The CDR3 has 16 amino acids. The CDR3 spells CASSLGLASSAYEQYF. CDR3 DNA: TGCGCCAGCAGCTTGGGGCTAGCGTCCTCCGCCTACGAGCAGTACTTC.

The rearrangement links TRBV10-1 to TRBJ2-5; D unclear. V gave up 0 bases and J gave up 7 bases, with 12 bases separating them. CDR1 is WNHNN and CDR2 is SYGVQD in the germline V gene (reference sequence). The CDR3 loop spans 14 amino acids. CDR3 amino acids: CASSESNPSGTQYF. In DNA, the CDR3 is TGCGCCAGCAGTGAGTCGAATCCGTCTGGGACCCAGTACTTC.

In its sample, this clone ranks as medium-sized (0.01 to 0.1%). The chain combines TRBV4-2 with TRBJ2-5, with D tentatively TRBD1 (6 bases). The CDR3 runs 14 residues. Germline assignment: CDR1 LGHNA and CDR2 YNFKEQ. V dropped 2 bases and J dropped 4 bases, with 11 bases sitting between them. The CDR3 DNA follows: TGTGCCAGCAGCCAAAAACAGGGTGTAGAGACCCAGTACTTC. Its translation: CASSQKQGVETQYF.

This sequence joins TRBV11-2 and TRBJ1-2, with D perhaps TRBD1 (6 bases). CDR1 is SGHAT and CDR2 is FQNNGV in the germline V gene. The CDR3 has 14 residues. The V end lost 7 bases, the J end lost 3 bases, and 15 bases lay between the germline ends. The CDR3 sequence is CASTATGTYYGYTF. Written as DNA, the CDR3 is TGTGCCAGCACCGCCACAGGGACCTACTATGGCTACACCTTC. Variable domain in full (rest from reference TRBV11-2 and TRBJ1-2): EAGVAQSPRYKIIEKRQSVAFWCNPISGHATLYWYQQILGQGPKLLIQFQNNGVVDDSQLPKDRFSAERLKGVDSTLKIQPAKLEDSAVYLCASTATGTYYGYTFGSGTRLTVV.

The chain is built from TRBV15 and TRBJ1-5; weak D call: TRBD1 (5 bases). CDR1 LNHNV and CDR2 YYDKDF come from the germline V gene (reference sequence). The CDR3 extends over 15 amino acids. Trimming removed 0 bases from V and 1 base from J, with 7 bases in between. The CDR3 DNA is TGTGCCACCAGCAGAGATTGGGGGAGCAATCAGCCCCAGCATTTT. Translation: CATSRDWGSNQPQHF.

The chain carries TRBV2 and TRBJ2-3, with D tentatively TRBD1 or TRBD2 (5 bases each). V was cut by 4 bases and J by 3 bases, with 20 bases left in between. The CDR3 runs to 17 residues. CDR1 and CDR2 from the germline V gene are SNHLY and FYNNEI. CDR3 protein: CASSGDRGAGGTDTQYF. The CDR3 nucleotides read TGTGCCAGCAGTGGAGATAGGGGAGCAGGTGGTACAGATACGCAGTATTTT.

The gene calls are TRBV20-1 and TRBJ1-2, with a possible D match to TRBD1 (5 bases). Trimming removed 7 bases at V and 7 bases at J, with 10 bases between. The CDR3 runs 10 residues. CDR1 is DFQATT, CDR2 SNEGSKA, per germline (reference sequence). CDR3 in DNA: TGCAGTGGGGGGGAAGGTGGCTACACCTTC. Its protein is CSGGEGGYTF.

This rearrangement joins TRBV5-1 to TRBJ2-7, with D perhaps matching TRBD1 (6 bases). V dropped 0 bases and J dropped 6 bases, with 13 bases sitting between them. Germline V gives CDR1 SGHRS, CDR2 YFSETQ. The CDR3 has 14 residues. The CDR3 nucleotides read TGCGCCAGCAGCTTGGGGGGGCTTTGGCTCGAGCAGTACTTC. It is translated as CASSLGGLWLEQYF.

This clone showed up just a few times. This chain joins TRBV6-1 and TRBJ2-2, with 7 bases identical to TRBD2. Germline CDR1 is MNHNS and CDR2 is SASEGT. The CDR3 sequence is 13 residues long. The junction had 3 bases not matched to a gene; V was cut back by 10 bases and J by 1 base. The CDR3 loop reads CATRGVNTGELFF. CDR3 nucleotides: TGTGCCACTCGGGGGGTGAACACCGGGGAGCTGTTTTTT.

The chain combines TRBV5-6 with TRBJ2-1; 8 bases agree with TRBD2. The germline CDR1 and CDR2 sequences are SGHDT and YYEEEE. The CDR3 has 17 residues. V lost 4 bases, J lost 0 bases, and 9 bases stayed unmatched. The CDR3 DNA reads as TGTGCCAGCAGCCGTCGGGGGGGGATCAGCTCCTACAATGAGCAGTTCTTC. Amino acid sequence: CASSRRGGISSYNEQFF. The variable domain in full, with the rest retrieved from reference TRBV5-6 and TRBJ2-1, is DAGVTQSPTHLIKTRGQQVTLRCSPKSGHDTVSWYQQALGQGPQFIFQYYEEEERQRGNFPDRFSGHQFPNYSSELNVNALLLGDSALYLCASSRRGGISSYNEQFFGPGTRLTVL.

The chain couples TRBV5-5 to TRBJ1-1; D is ambiguous. The CDR3 totals 14 residues. Between the trimmed V and J ends, which lost 5 bases and 0 bases, there was a span of 11 bases. Germline assignment: CDR1 SGHKS and CDR2 YYEKEE (reference sequence). CDR3 amino acids: CASRGNHLNTEAFF. CDR3 nucleotides: TGTGCCAGCAGGGGTAATCACCTGAACACTGAAGCTTTCTTT.

The gene calls are TRBV5-1 and TRBJ2-3; TRBD2 matches 7 bases. The CDR3 spans 16 residues. With 0 bases clipped from V and 4 bases from J, the junction kept 8 bases outside the gene matches. Germline assignment: CDR1 SGHRS and CDR2 YFSETQ. DNA for the CDR3: TGCGCCAGCAGCTTGGTATTCGGCGGGAGTGCAGATACGCAGTATTTT. The encoded protein is CASSLVFGGSADTQYF.

The rearrangement uses TRBV27 and TRBJ2-1; TRBD2 agrees at 13 bases. With 4 bases clipped from V and 7 bases from J, the junction kept 4 bases outside the gene matches. The CDR3 length is 15 residues. The germline CDR1 and CDR2 sequences are MNHEY and SMNVEV (reference sequence). The DNA for the CDR3 is TGTGCCAGCAGTTCGGGACTAGCGGGGACGAATGAGCAGTTCTTC. Protein: CASSSGLAGTNEQFF.

V is TRBV15 and J is TRBJ2-1; 9 bases fit TRBD2. V shed 0 bases, J shed 4 bases, and the junction held 7 bases outside the gene matches. CDR1 and CDR2 (germline): LNHNV, YYDKDF (reference sequence). This CDR3 region has 17 residues. CDR3 nucleotide sequence: TGTGCCACCAGCAGAGATTTGAGCGGGGGGCCTTACAATGAGCAGTTCTTC. It codes for CATSRDLSGGPYNEQFF.